This T cell receptor (beta chain) derives from a study of blood T cell repertoires in COVID-19. The CDR3 runs 16 residues. The V end was cut by 1 base, the J end by 0 bases, with 9 bases between. Germline assignment: CDR1 KGHDR and CDR2 SFDVKD. The sample holds a few counts of this clone. Sequencing used immunoSEQ multiplex PCR; TCRdb keeps in-frame clones, though not all of them. Here the sample spans tens of thousands of clones, about 76% being singletons. This chain joins TRBV24-1 and TRBJ2-1; D is perhaps TRBD2 (5 bases). The material sequenced was peripheral blood. This clonotype originated in a human donor in a cohort sampled during active COVID-19. Here the CDR3 reads CATSDFVASSYNEQFF. As DNA, the CDR3 is TGTGCCACCAGTGATTTCGTAGCGAGCTCCTACAATGAGCAGTTCTTC.